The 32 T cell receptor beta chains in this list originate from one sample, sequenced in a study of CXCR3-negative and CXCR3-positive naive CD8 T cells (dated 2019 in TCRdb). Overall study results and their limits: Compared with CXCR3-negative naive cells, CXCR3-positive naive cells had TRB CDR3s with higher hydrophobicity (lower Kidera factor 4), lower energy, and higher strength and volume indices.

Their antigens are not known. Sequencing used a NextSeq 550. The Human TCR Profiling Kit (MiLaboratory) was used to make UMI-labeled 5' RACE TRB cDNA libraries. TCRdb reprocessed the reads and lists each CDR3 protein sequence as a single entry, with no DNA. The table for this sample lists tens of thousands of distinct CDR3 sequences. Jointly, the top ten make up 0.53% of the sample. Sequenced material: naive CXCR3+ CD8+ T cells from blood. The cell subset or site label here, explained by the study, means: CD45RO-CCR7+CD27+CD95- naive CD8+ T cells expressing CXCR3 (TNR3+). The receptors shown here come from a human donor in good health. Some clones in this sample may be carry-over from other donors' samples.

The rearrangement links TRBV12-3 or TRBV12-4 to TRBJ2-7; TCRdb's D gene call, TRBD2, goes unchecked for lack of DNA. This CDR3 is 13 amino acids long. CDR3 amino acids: CASRFGGTYEQYF.

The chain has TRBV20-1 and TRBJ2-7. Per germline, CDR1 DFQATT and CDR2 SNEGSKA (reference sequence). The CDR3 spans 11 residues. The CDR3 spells CSARGQWEQYF.

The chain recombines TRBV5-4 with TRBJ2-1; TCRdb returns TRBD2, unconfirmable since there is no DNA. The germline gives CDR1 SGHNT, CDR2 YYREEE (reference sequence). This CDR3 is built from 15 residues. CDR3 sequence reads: CASSLGLAGHNEQFF.

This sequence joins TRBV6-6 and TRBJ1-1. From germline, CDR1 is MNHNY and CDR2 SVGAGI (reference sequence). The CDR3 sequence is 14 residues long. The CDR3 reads CASSYSRVGTEAFF.

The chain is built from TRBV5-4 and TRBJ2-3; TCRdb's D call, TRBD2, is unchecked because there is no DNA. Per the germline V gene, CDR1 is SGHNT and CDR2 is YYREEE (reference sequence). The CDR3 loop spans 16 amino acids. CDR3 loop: CASSGLEGFVTDTQYF. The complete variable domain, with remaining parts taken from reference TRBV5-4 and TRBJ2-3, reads ETGVTQSPTHLIKTRGQQVTLRCSSQSGHNTVSWYQQALGQGPQFIFQYYREEENGRGNFPPRFSGLQFPNYSSELNVNALELDDSALYLCASSGLEGFVTDTQYFGPGTRLTVL.

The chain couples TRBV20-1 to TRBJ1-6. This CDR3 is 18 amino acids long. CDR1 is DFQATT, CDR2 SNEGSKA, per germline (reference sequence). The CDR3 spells CSARDGPFGVAYNSPLHF.

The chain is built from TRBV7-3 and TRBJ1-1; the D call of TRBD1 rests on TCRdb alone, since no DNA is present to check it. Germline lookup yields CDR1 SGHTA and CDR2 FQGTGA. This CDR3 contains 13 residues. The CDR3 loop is CASSWDGATEAFF.

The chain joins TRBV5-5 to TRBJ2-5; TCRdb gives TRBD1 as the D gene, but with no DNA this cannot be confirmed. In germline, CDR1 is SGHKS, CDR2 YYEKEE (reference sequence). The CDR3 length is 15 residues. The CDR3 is CASSFRDRERETQYF.

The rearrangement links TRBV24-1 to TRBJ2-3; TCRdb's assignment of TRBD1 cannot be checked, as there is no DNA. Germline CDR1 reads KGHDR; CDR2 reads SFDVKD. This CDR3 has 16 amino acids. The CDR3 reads CATSDLQGAGIGTQYF.

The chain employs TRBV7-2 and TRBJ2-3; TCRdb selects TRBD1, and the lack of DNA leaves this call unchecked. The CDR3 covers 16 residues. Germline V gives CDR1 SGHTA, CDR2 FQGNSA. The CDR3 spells CASSLIWGVQGDTQYF.

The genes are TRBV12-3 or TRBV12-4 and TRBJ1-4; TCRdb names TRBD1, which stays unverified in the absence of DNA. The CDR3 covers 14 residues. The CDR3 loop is CASSPGTRNEKLFF.

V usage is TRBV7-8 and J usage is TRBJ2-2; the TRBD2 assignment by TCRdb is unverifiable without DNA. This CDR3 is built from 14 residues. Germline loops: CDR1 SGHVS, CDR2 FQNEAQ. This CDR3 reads CASSQGLASGELFF.

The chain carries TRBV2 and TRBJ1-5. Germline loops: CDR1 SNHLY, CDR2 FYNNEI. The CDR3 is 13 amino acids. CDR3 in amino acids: CASRDSWNQPQHF.

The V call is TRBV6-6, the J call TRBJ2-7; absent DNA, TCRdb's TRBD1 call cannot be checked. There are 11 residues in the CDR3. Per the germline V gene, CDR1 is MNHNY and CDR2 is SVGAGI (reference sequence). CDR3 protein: CASTTGYEQYF.

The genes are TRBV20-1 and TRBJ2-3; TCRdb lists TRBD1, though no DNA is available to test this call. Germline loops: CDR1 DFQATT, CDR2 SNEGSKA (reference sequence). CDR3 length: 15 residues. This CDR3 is CSARDWDRAADTQYF.

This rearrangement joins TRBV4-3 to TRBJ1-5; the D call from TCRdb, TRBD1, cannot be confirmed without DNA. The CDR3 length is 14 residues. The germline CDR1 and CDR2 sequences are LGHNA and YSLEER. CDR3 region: CASSQGQWDQPQHF.

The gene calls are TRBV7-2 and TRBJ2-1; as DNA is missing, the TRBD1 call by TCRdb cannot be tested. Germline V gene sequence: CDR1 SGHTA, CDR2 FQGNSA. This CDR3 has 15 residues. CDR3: CASSLGGLEYNEQFF.

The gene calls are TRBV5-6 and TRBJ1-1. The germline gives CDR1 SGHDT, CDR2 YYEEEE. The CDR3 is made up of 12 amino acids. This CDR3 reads CASVAANTEAFF.

CDR3 sequence reads: CASSTGAGANVLTF. This sequence joins TRBV5-1 and TRBJ2-6; no DNA is available, so the TRBD1 call from TCRdb remains unchecked. This CDR3 comprises 14 residues. CDR1 is SGHRS and CDR2 is YFSETQ in the germline V gene.

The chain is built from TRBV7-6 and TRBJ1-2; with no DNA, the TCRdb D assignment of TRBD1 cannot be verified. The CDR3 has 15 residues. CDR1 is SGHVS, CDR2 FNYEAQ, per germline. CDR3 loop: CASSDRTGINYGYTF. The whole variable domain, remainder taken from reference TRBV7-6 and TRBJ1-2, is GAGVSQSPRYKVTKRGQDVALRCDPISGHVSLYWYRQALGQGPEFLTYFNYEAQQDKSGLPNDRFSAERPEGSISTLTIQRTEQRDSAMYRCASSDRTGINYGYTFGSGTRLTVV.

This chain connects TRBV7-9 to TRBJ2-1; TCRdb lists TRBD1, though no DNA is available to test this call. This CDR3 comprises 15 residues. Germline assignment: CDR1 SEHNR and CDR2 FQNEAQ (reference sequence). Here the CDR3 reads CASRDKGQGSNEQFF.

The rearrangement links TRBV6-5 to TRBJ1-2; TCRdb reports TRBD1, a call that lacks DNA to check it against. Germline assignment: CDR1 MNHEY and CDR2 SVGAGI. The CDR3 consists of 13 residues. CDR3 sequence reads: CASSQQGLHGYTF.

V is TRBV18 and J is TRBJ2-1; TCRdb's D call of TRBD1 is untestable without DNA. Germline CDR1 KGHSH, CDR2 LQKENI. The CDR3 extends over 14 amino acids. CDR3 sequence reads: CASSNPLVRPGQFF.

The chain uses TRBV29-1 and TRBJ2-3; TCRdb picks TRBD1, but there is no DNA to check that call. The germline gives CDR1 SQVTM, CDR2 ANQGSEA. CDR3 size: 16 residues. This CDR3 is CSVDPDRGSLTDTQYF.

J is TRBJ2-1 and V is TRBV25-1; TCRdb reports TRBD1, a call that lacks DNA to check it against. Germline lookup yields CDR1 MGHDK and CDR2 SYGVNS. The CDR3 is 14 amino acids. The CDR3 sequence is CASSPMGLFNEQFF. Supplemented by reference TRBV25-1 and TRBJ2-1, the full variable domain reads EADIYQTPRYLVIGTGKKITLECSQTMGHDKMYWYQQDPGMELHLIHYSYGVNSTEKGDLSSESTVSRIRTEHFPLTLESARPSHTSQYLCASSPMGLFNEQFFGPGTRLTVL.

CDR3 in amino acids: CSADPKGGGSSYNEQFF. V usage is TRBV20-1 and J usage is TRBJ2-1; lacking DNA, the TRBD1 call made by TCRdb goes unchecked. This CDR3 is 17 amino acids long. The germline CDR1 and CDR2 sequences are DFQATT and SNEGSKA (reference sequence).

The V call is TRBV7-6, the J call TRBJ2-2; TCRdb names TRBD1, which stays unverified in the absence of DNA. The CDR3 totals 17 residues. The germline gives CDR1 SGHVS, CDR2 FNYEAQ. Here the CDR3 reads CASSLEAWGQNTGELFF. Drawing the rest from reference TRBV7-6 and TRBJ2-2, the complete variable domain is GAGVSQSPRYKVTKRGQDVALRCDPISGHVSLYWYRQALGQGPEFLTYFNYEAQQDKSGLPNDRFSAERPEGSISTLTIQRTEQRDSAMYRCASSLEAWGQNTGELFFGEGSRLTVL.

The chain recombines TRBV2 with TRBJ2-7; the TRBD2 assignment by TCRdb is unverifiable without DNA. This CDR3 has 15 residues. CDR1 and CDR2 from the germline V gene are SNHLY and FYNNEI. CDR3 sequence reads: CASSELRPGLGEQYF.

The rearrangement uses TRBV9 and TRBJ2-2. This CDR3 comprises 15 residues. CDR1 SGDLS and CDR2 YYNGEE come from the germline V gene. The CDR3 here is CASSEGYYRTGELFF.

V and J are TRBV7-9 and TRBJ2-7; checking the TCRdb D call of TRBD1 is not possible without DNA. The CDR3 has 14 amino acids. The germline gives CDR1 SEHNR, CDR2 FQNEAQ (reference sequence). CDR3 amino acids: CASTSDREVYEQYF. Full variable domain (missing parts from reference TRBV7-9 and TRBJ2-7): DTGVSQNPRHKITKRGQNVTFRCDPISEHNRLYWYRQTLGQGPEFLTYFQNEAQLEKSRLLSDRFSAERPKGSFSTLEIQRTEQGDSAMYLCASTSDREVYEQYFGPGTRLTVT.

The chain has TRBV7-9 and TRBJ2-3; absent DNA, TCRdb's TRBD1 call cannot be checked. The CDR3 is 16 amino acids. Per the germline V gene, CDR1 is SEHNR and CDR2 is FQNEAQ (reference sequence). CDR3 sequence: CASSPGGAGDSDTQYF.

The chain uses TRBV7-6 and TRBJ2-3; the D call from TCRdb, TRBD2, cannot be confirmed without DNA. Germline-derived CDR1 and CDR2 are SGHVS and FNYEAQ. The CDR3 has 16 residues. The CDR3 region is CASSFALDAGMDTQYF. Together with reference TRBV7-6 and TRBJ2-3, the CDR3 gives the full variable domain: GAGVSQSPRYKVTKRGQDVALRCDPISGHVSLYWYRQALGQGPEFLTYFNYEAQQDKSGLPNDRFSAERPEGSISTLTIQRTEQRDSAMYRCASSFALDAGMDTQYFGPGTRLTVL.